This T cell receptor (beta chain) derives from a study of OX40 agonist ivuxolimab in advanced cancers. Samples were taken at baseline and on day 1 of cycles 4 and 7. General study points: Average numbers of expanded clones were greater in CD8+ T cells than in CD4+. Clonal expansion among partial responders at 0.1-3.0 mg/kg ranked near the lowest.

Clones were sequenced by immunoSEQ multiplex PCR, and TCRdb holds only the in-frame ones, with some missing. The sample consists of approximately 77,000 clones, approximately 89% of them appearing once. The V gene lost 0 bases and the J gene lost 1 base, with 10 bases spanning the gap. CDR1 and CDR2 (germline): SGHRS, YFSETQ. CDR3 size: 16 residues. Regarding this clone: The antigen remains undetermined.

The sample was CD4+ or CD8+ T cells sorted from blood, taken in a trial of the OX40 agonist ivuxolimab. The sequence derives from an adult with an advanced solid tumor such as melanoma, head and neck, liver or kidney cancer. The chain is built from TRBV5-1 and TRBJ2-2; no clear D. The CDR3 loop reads CASSLVVKLNTGELFF. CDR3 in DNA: TGCGCCAGCAGCTTGGTGGTGAAATTGAACACCGGGGAGCTGTTTTTT.